The rows below give T cell receptor beta chains drawn from one sample of a study of blood T cell repertoires in COVID-19. Assay: immunoSEQ multiplex PCR; the TCRdb copy retains only in-frame clones and omits some. The sample has nearly 350,000 clones, around nine tenths seen once; the top ten hold 2.5% to 4%. The sample was peripheral blood. These receptor sequences come from a woman aged 18 to 35 who had recovered from COVID-19. Each CDR3 is given with its conserved first and last residue.

j_call v_call cdr3_aa
TRBJ1-2 TRBV6-1 CASSEVGRGGYGYTF
TRBJ2-2 TRBV3-1/TRBV3-2 CASSQDTASLDTGELFF
TRBJ2-1 TRBV11-3 CASSFDRFTSGGYNEQFF
TRBJ1-1 TRBV11-2 CASSFAENTEAFF
TRBJ2-1 TRBV24-1 CATGLDRGTGGNEQFF
TRBJ1-5 TRBV12-3/TRBV12-4 CASSFSYQPQHF
TRBJ2-3 TRBV6-1 CASVSGGTDTQYF
TRBJ2-5 TRBV6-2/TRBV6-3 CASSYEGQNQETQYF
TRBJ1-2 TRBV10-3 CAISERGQGFQNYGYTF
TRBJ1-1 TRBV4-3 CASSQGQGRTEAFF
TRBJ2-5 TRBV11-3 CASSPTGVLETQYF
TRBJ1-5 TRBV6-5 CATLGQQSQPQHF
TRBJ2-3 TRBV5-5 CASSWQGDNTQYF
TRBJ1-4 TRBV19 CASMRDSLTTNEKLFF
TRBJ1-2 TRBV11-3 CASSPLGSLAVNYGYTF
TRBJ1-6 TRBV5-4 CASSTPTGGHNSPLHF
TRBJ1-1 TRBV6-1 CASSEEVSLEAFF
TRBJ2-1 TRBV5-6 CASSLWLAVYNEQFF
TRBJ2-2 TRBV19 CASSTPSSGEVSGELFF
TRBJ1-6 TRBV19 CASSLQGPGSPLHF
TRBJ2-1 TRBV11-2 CASSLGQLASGRNEQFF
TRBJ1-1 TRBV11-2 CASSLSPANTEAFF
TRBJ2-1 TRBV15 CATSRDRGEQFF
TRBJ1-1 TRBV18 CASSPLQPPRDTEAFF
TRBJ2-4 TRBV9 CASSAGTSGSSKNIQYF
TRBJ1-5 TRBV7-2 CASSLDSAYQPQHF
TRBJ2-1 TRBV5-1 CASSPSLAGGYNEQFF
TRBJ2-1 TRBV7-2 CASSLWQLAAYNEQFF
TRBJ1-2 TRBV2 CASSETQGYGYTF
TRBJ1-1 TRBV4-3 CASSQERGFAEAFF
TRBJ1-1 TRBV5-4 CASSGGGTALSEAFF
TRBJ2-1 TRBV27 CASSYDIYNEQFF
TRBJ1-4 TRBV29-1 CSALSGRNEKLFF
TRBJ2-1 TRBV29-1 CSVVFAARSYNEQFF
TRBJ1-2 TRBV5-1 CASSLVTGGHGYTF
TRBJ2-3 TRBV12-3/TRBV12-4 CASSTRDTQYF
TRBJ2-2 TRBV6-2/TRBV6-3 CASSYIGGGNGELFF
TRBJ2-5 TRBV18 CASSPYQGRIETQYF
TRBJ2-1 TRBV4-3 CASSRRGDSHWSNEQFF
TRBJ2-1 TRBV5-4 CASREGGAWQGEEQFF